This T cell receptor beta chain stems from a study of T cells in Graves' hyperthyroidism and ophthalmopathy. Broader study findings: Blood held most thyroid clonotypes expanded above 0.001 frequency.

Any patient presenting with uncontrolled infection, other autoimmune disease, pregnancy or lactation was left out. There were TCR beta CDR3 regions amplified from RNA transcripts. HTBI primers were the set used in a first-round RT-PCR of the TCR CDR3. TCRdb processed the multiplex PCR reads anew with MiXCR; each CDR3 protein has one entry. The table records a few hundred thousand distinct CDR3 sequences, around 45% of them present only once. This clonotype was detected many times. The antigen is undetermined. This CDR3 has 14 residues. Trimming removed 4 bases at V and 0 bases at J, with 10 bases between.

The chain combines TRBV12-3 or TRBV12-4 with TRBJ2-7; D is perhaps TRBD1 (5 bases). The sample taken for sequencing was peripheral blood or thyroid tissue (not recorded which). This receptor was obtained from a woman aged 18-35 years with Graves' hyperthyroidism. The CDR3 loop is CASSYDSSSYEQYF. As DNA, the CDR3 is TGTGCCAGCAGTTACGACAGTTCCTCCTACGAGCAGTACTTC.